This T cell receptor (beta chain) was observed in a study of cytomegalovirus exposure and HLA in healthy donors. The PCR ran on 60 Vbeta and 13 Jbeta primers. Clones were read by immunoSEQ multiplex PCR, and TCRdb kept only the in-frame ones, dropping some. The listing records tens of thousands of clones. Points on this clone: What it recognizes is unknown.

Study-wide findings and caveats: In a later analysis, a missense DCLRE1C variant was linked to TCR beta V- and J-gene trimming.

The germline V gene encodes CDR1 ENHRY and CDR2 SYGVKD. Trimming took 7 bases from V and 4 from J; bases not matched to a gene: 10. This CDR3 has 15 residues. Donors in the study were healthy people who gave bone marrow. The origin of this receptor is a male donor in good health and CMV-seronegative. The chain has TRBV10-3 and TRBJ2-7; 10 bases are a match to TRBD2. Input material: PBMCs. This CDR3 is CAITSGASGSYEQYF. The DNA for the CDR3 is TGTGCCATCACCTCAGGGGCTAGCGGGAGTTACGAGCAGTACTTC.